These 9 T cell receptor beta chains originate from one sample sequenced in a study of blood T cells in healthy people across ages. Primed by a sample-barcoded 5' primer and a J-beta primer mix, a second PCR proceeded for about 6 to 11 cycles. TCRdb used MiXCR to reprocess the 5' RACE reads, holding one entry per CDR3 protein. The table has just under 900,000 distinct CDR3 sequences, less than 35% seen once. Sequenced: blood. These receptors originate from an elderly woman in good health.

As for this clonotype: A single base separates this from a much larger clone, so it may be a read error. For the CDR3, the DNA is TGCGCCAGCAGCAAAATAGGGACCCCAGAGGATGAGCAGTACTTC. Translation gives CASSKIGTPEDEQYF. The chain employs TRBV5-1 and TRBJ2-5, with D perhaps matching TRBD1 or TRBD2 (5 bases each). Trimming took 4 bases from V and 11 from J, leaving 24 bases between them. The CDR3 is made up of 15 amino acids. CDR1 is SGHRS, CDR2 YFSETQ, per germline.

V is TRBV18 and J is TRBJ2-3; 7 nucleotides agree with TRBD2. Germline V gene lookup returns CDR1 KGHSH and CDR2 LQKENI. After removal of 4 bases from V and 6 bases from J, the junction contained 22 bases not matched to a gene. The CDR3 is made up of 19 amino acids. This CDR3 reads CASSRSPGGWTRTTDTQYF. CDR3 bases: TGTGCCAGCTCACGTTCCCCTGGGGGTTGGACTAGGACCACGGATACGCAGTATTTT.

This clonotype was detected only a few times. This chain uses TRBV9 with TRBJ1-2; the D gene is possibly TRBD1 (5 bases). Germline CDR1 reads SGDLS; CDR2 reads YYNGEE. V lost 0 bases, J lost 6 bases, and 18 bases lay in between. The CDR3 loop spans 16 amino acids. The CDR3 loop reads CASSVAPGATSDGYTF. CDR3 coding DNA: TGTGCCAGCAGCGTAGCCCCCGGGGCAACCTCCGATGGCTACACCTTC.

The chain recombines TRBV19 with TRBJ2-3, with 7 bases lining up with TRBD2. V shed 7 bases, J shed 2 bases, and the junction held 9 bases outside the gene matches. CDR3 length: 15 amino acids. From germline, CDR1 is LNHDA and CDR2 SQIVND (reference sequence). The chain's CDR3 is CASNRASGFTDTQYF. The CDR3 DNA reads TGTGCCAGTAATCGAGCTAGCGGTTTCACAGATACGCAGTATTTT.

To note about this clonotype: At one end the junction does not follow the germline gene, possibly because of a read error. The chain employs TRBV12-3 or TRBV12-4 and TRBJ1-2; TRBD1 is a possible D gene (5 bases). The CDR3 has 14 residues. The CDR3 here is CANSLQGANHGYTF. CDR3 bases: TGTGCCAACAGTTTGCAGGGAGCTAACCATGGCTACACCTTC.

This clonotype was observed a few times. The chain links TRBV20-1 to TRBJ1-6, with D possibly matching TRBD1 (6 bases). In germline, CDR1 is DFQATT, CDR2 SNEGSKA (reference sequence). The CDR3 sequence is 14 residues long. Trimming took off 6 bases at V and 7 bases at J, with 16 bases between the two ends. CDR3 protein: CSASGGTSNSPLHF. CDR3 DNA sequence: TGCAGTGCCTCTGGGGGGACATCCAATTCACCCCTCCACTTT.

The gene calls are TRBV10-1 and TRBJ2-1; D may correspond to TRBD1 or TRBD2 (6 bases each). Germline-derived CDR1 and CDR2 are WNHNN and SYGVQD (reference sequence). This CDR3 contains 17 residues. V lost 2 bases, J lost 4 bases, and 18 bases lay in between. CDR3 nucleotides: TGCGCCAGCAGTGAGCGGAAGGGCCAAGGGGGGTACAATGAGCAGTTCTTC. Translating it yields CASSERKGQGGYNEQFF.

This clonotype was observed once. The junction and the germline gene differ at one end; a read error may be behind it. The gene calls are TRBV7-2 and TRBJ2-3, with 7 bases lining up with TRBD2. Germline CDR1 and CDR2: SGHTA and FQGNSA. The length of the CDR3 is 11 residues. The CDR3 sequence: CAGSLGGRQYF. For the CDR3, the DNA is TGTGCCGGCAGCCTTGGCGGGAGGCAGTATTTT.

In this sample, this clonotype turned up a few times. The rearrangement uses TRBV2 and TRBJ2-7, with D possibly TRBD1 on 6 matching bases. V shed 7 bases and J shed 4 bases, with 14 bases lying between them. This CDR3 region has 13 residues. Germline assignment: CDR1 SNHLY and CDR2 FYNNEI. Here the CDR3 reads CASNGHTGYEQYF. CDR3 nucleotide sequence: TGTGCCAGCAACGGCCATACAGGGTACGAGCAGTACTTC.